What follows describes a single TCR beta chain. Its cognate antigen is unknown. One end of the junction varies from germline; a read error may be responsible. The PCR contained 60 Vbeta and 13 Jbeta primers. Clones were sequenced by immunoSEQ multiplex PCR, and TCRdb holds only the in-frame ones, with some missing. Found here are about 62,000 clones, approximately 75% of them singletons; the top ten hold 5.4%. This entry belongs to a study of cytomegalovirus exposure and HLA in healthy donors. Findings of the study overall: Reportedly, fewer N-insertions than the approximately 700-donor mean appeared in an Asian-associated ancestry cluster in a later analysis.

Material: PBMCs. This clonotype originated in a young woman in good health and CMV-seronegative.

The CDR3 DNA follows: TGTGCCAGCAGCTCCGGACTAGCGAAAAGCACAGATGCGCAGTATTTT. Its translation is CASSSGLAKSTDAQYF. This sequence joins TRBV7-9 and TRBJ2-3; 9 nucleotides agree with TRBD2. Germline V gene data show CDR1 as SEHNR and CDR2 as FQNEAQ (reference sequence). The CDR3 runs 16 residues. Drawing the rest from reference TRBV7-9 and TRBJ2-3, the complete variable domain is DTGVSQNPRHKITKRGQNVTFRCDPISEHNRLYWYRQTLGQGPEFLTYFQNEAQLEKSRLLSDRFSAERPKGSFSTLEIQRTEQGDSAMYLCASSSGLAKSTDAQYFGPGTRLTVL.